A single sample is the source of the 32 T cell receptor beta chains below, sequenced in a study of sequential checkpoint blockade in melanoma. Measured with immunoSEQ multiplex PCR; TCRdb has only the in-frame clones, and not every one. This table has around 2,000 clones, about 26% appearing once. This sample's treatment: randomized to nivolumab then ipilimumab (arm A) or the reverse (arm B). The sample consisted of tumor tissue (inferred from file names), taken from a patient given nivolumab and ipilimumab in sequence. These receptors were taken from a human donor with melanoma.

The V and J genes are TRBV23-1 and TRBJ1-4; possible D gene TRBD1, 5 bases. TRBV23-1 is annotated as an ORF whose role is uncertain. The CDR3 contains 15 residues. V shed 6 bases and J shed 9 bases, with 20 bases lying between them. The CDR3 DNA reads TGCGCCAGCAGCCAAGAAAGGGACCGCGATCAAAAACTGTTTTTT. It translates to CASSQERDRDQKLFF.

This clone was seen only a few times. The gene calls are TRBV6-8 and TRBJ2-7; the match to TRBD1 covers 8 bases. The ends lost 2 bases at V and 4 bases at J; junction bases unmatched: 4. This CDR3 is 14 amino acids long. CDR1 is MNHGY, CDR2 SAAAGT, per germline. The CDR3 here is CASSYLQGAYEQYF. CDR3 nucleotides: TGTGCCAGCAGTTACCTGCAGGGGGCTTACGAGCAGTACTTC.

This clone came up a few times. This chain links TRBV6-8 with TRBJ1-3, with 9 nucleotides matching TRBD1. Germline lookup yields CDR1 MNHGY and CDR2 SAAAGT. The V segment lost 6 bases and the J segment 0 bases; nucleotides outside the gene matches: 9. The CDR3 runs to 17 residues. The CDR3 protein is CASRQTGGAYSGNTIYF. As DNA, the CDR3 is TGTGCCAGCAGGCAGACAGGGGGAGCTTACTCTGGAAACACCATATATTTT.

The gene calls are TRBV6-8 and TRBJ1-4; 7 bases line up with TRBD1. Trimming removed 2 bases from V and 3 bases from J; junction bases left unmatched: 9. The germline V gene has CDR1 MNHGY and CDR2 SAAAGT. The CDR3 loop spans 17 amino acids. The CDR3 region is CASSYGRGPSPNEKLFF. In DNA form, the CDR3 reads TGTGCCAGCAGTTACGGGAGGGGGCCTTCACCTAATGAAAAACTGTTTTTT.

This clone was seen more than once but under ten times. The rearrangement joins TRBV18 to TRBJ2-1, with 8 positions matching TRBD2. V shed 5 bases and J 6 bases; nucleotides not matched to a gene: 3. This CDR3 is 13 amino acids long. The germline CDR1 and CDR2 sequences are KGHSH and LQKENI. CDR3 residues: CASSWLAGNEQFF. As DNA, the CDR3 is TGTGCCAGCTCATGGCTAGCGGGCAATGAGCAGTTCTTC.

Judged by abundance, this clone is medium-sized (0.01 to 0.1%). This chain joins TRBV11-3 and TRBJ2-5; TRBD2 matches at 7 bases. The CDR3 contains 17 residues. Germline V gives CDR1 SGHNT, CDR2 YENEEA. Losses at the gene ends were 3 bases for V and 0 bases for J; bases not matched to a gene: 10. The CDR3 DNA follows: TGTGCCAGCAGCTTGGGGAGGGCAATTTGGTACCAAGAGACCCAGTACTTC. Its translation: CASSLGRAIWYQETQYF.

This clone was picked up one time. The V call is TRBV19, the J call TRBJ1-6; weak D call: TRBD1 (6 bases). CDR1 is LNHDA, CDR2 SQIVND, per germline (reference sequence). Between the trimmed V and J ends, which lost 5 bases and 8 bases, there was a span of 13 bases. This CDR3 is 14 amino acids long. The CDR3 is CASSLTGYHSPLHF. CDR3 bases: TGTGCCAGTAGTCTCACAGGGTATCATTCACCCCTCCACTTT.

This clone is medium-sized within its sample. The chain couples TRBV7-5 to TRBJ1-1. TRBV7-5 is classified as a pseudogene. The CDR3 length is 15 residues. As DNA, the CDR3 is TGTGCCAGCAGCTTACACGGAGGAATGAACACTGAAGCTTTCTTT. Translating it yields CASSLHGGMNTEAFF.

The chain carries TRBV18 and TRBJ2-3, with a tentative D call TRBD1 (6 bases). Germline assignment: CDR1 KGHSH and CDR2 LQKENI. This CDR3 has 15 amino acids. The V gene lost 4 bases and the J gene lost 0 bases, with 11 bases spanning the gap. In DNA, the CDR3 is TGTGCCAGCTCACAGGACAGCCTAAGCACAGATACGCAGTATTTT. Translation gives CASSQDSLSTDTQYF.

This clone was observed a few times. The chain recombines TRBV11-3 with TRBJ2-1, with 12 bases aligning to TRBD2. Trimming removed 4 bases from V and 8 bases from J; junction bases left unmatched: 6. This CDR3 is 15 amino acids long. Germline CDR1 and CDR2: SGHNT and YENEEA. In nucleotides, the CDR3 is TGTGCCAGCAGCTCCACTAGCGGGAGGTCCTATGAGCAGTTCTTC. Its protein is CASSSTSGRSYEQFF.

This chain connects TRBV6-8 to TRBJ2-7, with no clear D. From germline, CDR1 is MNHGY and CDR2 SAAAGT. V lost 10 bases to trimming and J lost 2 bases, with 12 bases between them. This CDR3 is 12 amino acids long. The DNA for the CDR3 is TGTGCCATCCCTTTGGGGACCTACGAGCAGTACTTC. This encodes CAIPLGTYEQYF.

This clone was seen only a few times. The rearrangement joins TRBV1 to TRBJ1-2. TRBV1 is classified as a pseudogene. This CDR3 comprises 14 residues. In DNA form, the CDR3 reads TGCGCCAGCAGCCAAGAACAGACTTACTATGGCTACACCTTC. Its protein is CASSQEQTYYGYTF.

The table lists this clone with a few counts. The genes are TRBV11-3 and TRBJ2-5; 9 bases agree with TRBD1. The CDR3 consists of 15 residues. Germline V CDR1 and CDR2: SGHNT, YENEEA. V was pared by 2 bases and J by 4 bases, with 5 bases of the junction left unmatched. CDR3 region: CASSLPGTGLETQYF. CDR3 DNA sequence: TGTGCCAGCAGCTTACCCGGGACAGGGTTAGAGACCCAGTACTTC.

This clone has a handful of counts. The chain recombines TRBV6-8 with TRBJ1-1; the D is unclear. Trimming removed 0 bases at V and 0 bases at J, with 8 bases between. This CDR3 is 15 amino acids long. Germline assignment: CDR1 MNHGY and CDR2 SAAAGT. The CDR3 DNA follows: TGTGCCAGCAGTTACTCGAGGACGTTGAACACTGAAGCTTTCTTT. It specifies CASSYSRTLNTEAFF.

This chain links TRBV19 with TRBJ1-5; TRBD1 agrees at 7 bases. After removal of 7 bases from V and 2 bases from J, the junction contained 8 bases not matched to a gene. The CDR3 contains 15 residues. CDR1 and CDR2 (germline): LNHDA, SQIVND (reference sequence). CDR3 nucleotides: TGTGCCAGTAATAAGGGGGCGGTCGGCAATCAGCCCCAGCATTTT. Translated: CASNKGAVGNQPQHF.

CDR3 region: CASSPRQASYEQYF. The CDR3, as DNA: TGCGCCAGCAGCCCCCGACAGGCCTCCTACGAGCAGTACTTC. This rearrangement joins TRBV5-1 to TRBJ2-7, with D possibly TRBD1 on 6 matching bases. V shed 4 bases and J shed 0 bases, with 11 bases lying between them. The V gene's germline CDR1 is SGHRS and CDR2 YFSETQ. This CDR3 is built from 14 residues.

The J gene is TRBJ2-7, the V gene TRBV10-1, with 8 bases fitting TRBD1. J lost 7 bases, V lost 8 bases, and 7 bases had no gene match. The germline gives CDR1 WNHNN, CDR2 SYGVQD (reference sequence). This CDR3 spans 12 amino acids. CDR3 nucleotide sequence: TGCGCCAGCGGGACAGGAGTGGGGGAGCAGTACTTC. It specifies CASGTGVGEQYF.

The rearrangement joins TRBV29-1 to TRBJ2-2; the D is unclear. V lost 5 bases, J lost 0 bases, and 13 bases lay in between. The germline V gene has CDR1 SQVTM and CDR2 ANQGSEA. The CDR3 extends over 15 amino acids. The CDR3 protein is CSVRTPGANTGELFF. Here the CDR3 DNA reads TGCAGCGTTCGGACGCCGGGTGCGAACACCGGGGAGCTGTTTTTT.

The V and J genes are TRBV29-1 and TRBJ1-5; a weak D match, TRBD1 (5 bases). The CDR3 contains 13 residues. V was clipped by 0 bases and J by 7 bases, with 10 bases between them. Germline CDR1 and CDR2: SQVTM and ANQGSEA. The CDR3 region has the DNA TGCAGCGTTGAAGATGGTGGGGGGCAGCCCCAGCATTTT. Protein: CSVEDGGGQPQHF. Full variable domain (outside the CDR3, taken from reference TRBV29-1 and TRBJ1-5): SAVISQKPSRDICQRGTSLTIQCQVDSQVTMMFWYRQQPGQSLTLIATANQGSEATYESGFVIDKFPISRPNLTFSTLTVSNMSPEDSSIYLCSVEDGGGQPQHFGDGTRLSIL.

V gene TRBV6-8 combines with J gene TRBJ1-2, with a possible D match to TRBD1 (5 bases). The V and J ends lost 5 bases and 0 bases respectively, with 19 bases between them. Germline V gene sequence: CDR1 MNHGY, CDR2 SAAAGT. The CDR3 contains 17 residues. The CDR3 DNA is TGTGCCAGCAGTGGAGGGGTCGGGATGGCCGCTAACTATGGCTACACCTTC. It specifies CASSGGVGMAANYGYTF.

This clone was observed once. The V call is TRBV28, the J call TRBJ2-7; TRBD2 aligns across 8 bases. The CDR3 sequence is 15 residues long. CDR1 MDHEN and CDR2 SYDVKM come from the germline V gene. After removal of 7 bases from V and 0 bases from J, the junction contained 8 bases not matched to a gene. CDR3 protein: CASTSAGDRSYEQYF. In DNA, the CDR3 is TGTGCCAGCACCTCAGCGGGAGACCGCTCCTACGAGCAGTACTTC.

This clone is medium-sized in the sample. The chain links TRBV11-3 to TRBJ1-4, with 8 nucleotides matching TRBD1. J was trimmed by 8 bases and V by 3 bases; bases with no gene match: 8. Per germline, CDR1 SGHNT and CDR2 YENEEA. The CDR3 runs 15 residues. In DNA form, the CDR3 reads TGTGCCAGCAGCTTCAATGGACAGGGCAGGGAAAAACTGTTTTTT. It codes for CASSFNGQGREKLFF.

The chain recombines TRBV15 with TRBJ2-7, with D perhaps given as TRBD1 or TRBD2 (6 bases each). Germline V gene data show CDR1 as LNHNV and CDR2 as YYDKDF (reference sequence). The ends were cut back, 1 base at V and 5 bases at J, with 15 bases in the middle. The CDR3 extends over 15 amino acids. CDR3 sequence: CATSRVGGSGHEQYF. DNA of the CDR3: TGTGCCACCAGCAGAGTCGGGGGCAGCGGCCACGAGCAGTACTTC. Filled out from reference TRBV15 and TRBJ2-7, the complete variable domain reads DAMVIQNPRYQVTQFGKPVTLSCSQTLNHNVMYWYQQKSSQAPKLLFHYYDKDFNNEADTPDNFQSRRPNTSFCFLDIRSPGLGDTAMYLCATSRVGGSGHEQYFGPGTRLTVT.

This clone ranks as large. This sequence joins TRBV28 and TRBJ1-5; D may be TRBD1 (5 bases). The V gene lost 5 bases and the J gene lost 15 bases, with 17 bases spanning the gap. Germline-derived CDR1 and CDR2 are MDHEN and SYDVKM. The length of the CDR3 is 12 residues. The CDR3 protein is CASSLRDGRSHF. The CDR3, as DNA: TGTGCCAGCAGTCTCCGGGACGGGCGATCGCATTTT.

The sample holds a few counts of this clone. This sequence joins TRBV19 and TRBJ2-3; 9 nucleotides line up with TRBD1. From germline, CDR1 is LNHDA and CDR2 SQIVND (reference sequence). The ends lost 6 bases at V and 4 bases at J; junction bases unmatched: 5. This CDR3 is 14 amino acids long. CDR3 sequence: CASRYTGGPDTQYF. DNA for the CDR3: TGTGCCAGTAGATATACAGGGGGCCCAGATACGCAGTATTTT.

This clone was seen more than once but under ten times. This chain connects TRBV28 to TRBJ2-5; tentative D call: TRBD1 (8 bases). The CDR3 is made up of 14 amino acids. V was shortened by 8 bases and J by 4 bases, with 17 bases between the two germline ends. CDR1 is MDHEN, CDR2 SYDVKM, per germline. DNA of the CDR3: TGTGCCAGCCAGGGGGCGGGAGCTTTAGAGACCCAGTACTTC. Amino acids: CASQGAGALETQYF.

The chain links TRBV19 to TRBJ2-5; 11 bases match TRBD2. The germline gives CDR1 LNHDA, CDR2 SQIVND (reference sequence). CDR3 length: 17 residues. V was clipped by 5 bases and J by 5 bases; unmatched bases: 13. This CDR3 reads CASSARLLSGGAETQYF. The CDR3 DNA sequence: TGTGCCAGTAGTGCCCGCCTACTTAGCGGGGGGGCTGAGACCCAGTACTTC.

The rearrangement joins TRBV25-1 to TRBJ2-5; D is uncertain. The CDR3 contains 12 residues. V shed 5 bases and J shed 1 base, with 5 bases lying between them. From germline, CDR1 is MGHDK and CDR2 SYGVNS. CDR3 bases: TGTGCCAGCAGTTTAGGCCAAGAGACCCAGTACTTC. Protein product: CASSLGQETQYF.

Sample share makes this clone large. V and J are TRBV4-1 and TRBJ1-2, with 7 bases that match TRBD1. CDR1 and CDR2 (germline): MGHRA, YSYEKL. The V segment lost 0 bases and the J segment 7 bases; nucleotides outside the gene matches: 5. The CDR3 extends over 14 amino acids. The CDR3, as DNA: TGCGCCAGCAGCCAAGATCACAGGGGTACTGGCTACACCTTC. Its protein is CASSQDHRGTGYTF.

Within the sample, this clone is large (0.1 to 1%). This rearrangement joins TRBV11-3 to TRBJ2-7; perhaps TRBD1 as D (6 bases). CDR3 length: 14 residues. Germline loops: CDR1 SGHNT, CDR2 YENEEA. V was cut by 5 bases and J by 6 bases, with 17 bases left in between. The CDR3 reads CASSPQGRSGEQYF. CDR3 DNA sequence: TGTGCCAGCAGCCCACAGGGTCGGAGCGGCGAGCAGTACTTC.

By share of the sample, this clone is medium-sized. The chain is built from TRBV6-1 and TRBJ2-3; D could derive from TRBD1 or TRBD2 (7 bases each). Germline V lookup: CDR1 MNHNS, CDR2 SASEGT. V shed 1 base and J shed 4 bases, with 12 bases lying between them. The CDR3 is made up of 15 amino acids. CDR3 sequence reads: CASSEGRGGSDTQYF. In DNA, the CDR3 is TGTGCCAGCAGTGAAGGCAGGGGGGGCTCAGATACGCAGTATTTT.

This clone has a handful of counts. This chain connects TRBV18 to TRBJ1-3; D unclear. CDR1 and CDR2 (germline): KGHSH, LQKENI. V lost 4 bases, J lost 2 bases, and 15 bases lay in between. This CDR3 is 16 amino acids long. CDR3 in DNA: TGTGCCAGCTCACAGATCAGGCATGGGGCTGGAAACACCATATATTTT. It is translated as CASSQIRHGAGNTIYF.